Listed below are T cell receptor beta chains from one sample, sequenced in a study of T cells after posttransplantation cyclophosphamide. Method: immunoSEQ multiplex PCR; TCRdb's copy keeps in-frame clones and lacks some. The repertoire consists of 45,000 or so clones, with roughly 92% occurring once and the leading ten covering less than 3.5%. The sequencing input was PBMCs. The source of these receptors is a woman aged 45-59 years in good health and a related stem cell transplant donor. Both conserved end residues are trimmed from each CDR3. Some rows have no size entry. The others give once, few or many, or a class for an expanded clone.

V	size	J	CDR3
TRBV5-5	.	TRBJ2-2	ASSLDQDTGELF
TRBV6-6	.	TRBJ2-7	ASSQNYRGLNYEQY
TRBV19	.	TRBJ2-1	ASSIMRLGNNEQF
TRBV28	.	TRBJ1-1	ASSFNRGRGDTEAF
TRBV7-9	.	TRBJ2-3	ASSLRLAGGSTDTQY
TRBV19	.	TRBJ1-2	ASEGGGAGGYT
TRBV11-2	once	TRBJ2-7	ASSVAGGNYEQY
TRBV29-1	.	TRBJ2-7	SARLSYEQY
TRBV29-1	.	TRBJ2-7	SVRLAGAYEQY
TRBV5-1	.	TRBJ1-5	ASRPSTGGNQPQH
TRBV6-5	.	TRBJ2-7	ASSIFRGPTYEQY
TRBV5-1	.	TRBJ2-2	ASSPEGTRIAGELF
TRBV29-1	.	TRBJ1-4	SVTTGGSNEKLF
TRBV5-5	once	TRBJ1-6	ASSLGPGTVSPLH
TRBV4-2	.	TRBJ2-7	ASSQGLAGSYEQY
TRBV21-1	.	TRBJ2-2	ASSKPPRGARNTGELF
TRBV28	.	TRBJ1-4	ASNLGGEIKGEKLF
TRBV9	.	TRBJ1-1	ASSGGSLGATEAF
TRBV5-4	.	TRBJ1-1	ASSLGTQGLEAF
TRBV6-1	once	TRBJ1-2	ASMRVDGYT
TRBV6-5	.	TRBJ2-1	ASSYPPGGLNEQF
TRBV5-6	.	TRBJ1-2	ASSLAGNGYT
TRBV5-5	.	TRBJ2-7	ASSLAGGGYEQY
TRBV7-2	.	TRBJ1-2	ASSFGTGNYGYT
TRBV5-4	.	TRBJ2-3	ASSLKGGYTDTQY
TRBV7-2	.	TRBJ2-3	ASSLVLDTTDTQY
TRBV5-4	.	TRBJ1-1	ASSLGGVMNTEAF
TRBV12-5	.	TRBJ2-1	ASGLPTSGGVNEQF
TRBV5-1	.	TRBJ2-7	ASSLSGTGNYEQY
TRBV5-1	.	TRBJ1-4	ASSLDGATNEKLF
TRBV7-2	.	TRBJ2-5	ASRGQGPSVEQY
TRBV7-6	.	TRBJ2-5	ASSSRGKRNETQY
TRBV7-9	.	TRBJ1-6	AGSLVRELSPLH
TRBV4-2	.	TRBJ2-2	ASSQAGAGELF
TRBV9	.	TRBJ2-1	ASSATGSSYNEQF
TRBV7-2	.	TRBJ2-2	ASNNRLAGRNTGELF
TRBV5-1	.	TRBJ2-4	ASSLNAVERGGKNIQY
TRBV6-1	.	TRBJ2-1	ASSEDQREGYNEQF
TRBV7-8	.	TRBJ2-1	ASSLPSGRVNEQF
TRBV7-3	.	TRBJ2-1	ASSPSPGLVSANEQF